Presented here are 8 T cell receptor beta chains from one specimen sequenced in a study of T cells after posttransplantation cyclophosphamide. Method: immunoSEQ multiplex PCR; TCRdb's copy keeps in-frame clones and lacks some. The table lists about 30,000 clones, no singletons, with about 2.9% in the top ten. Sequencing was done on a sample of PBMCs. Receptors originate from a woman aged 55-70 years in good health, CMV-negative, and a related stem cell transplant donor.

This clone was counted only a few times. The rearrangement uses TRBV27 and TRBJ2-7, with 12 nucleotides matching TRBD2. V was pared by 6 bases and J by 2 bases, with 8 bases of the junction left unmatched. In germline, CDR1 is MNHEY, CDR2 SMNVEV (reference sequence). This CDR3 has 16 residues. CDR3 DNA sequence: TGTGCCAGCAGCCGGACTAGCGGGGACGGTGCCTACGAGCAGTACTTC. It specifies CASSRTSGDGAYEQYF.

This clone has a count of ten or more. The chain uses TRBV5-4 and TRBJ1-5, with D perhaps TRBD1 (5 bases). Trimming removed 2 bases at V and 4 bases at J, with 10 bases between. The germline gives CDR1 SGHNT, CDR2 YYREEE (reference sequence). CDR3 length: 14 residues. In DNA form, the CDR3 reads TGTGCCAGCAGCTTCCAAGGGGAAAATCAGCCCCAGCATTTT. Translating it yields CASSFQGENQPQHF.

Ten or more counts support this clone. The chain carries TRBV6-1 and TRBJ1-3; D gene ambiguous. This CDR3 spans 15 amino acids. Germline CDR1 MNHNS, CDR2 SASEGT. Trimming took off 7 bases at V and 4 bases at J, with 17 bases between the two ends. The chain's CDR3 is CASTNSVDAGNTIYF. CDR3 sequence (DNA): TGTGCCAGCACCAACAGTGTTGATGCAGGAAACACCATATATTTT.

This clone has at least ten counts. This sequence joins TRBV7-6 and TRBJ1-1; tentatively, D is TRBD1 (5 bases). CDR1 and CDR2 from the germline V gene are SGHVS and FNYEAQ. The CDR3 runs 18 residues. V was trimmed by 2 bases and J by 0 bases, leaving 19 bases between them. DNA of the CDR3: TGTGCCAGCAGCTTACTCTCGGCAGGGCGCACCCTGAACACTGAAGCTTTCTTT. It encodes CASSLLSAGRTLNTEAFF.

This clone was picked up many times. The rearrangement joins TRBV18 to TRBJ1-5; D call uncertain. Germline V gene data show CDR1 as KGHSH and CDR2 as LQKENI. Between the trimmed V and J ends, which lost 2 bases and 2 bases, there was a span of 10 bases. The CDR3 spans 15 residues. The CDR3 spells CASSPGGKGNQPQHF. Written as DNA, the CDR3 is TGTGCCAGCTCACCAGGTGGCAAGGGCAATCAGCCCCAGCATTTT.

The table lists this clone with many counts. V usage is TRBV6-5 and J usage is TRBJ1-1, with a possible D match to TRBD1 (5 bases). This CDR3 contains 15 residues. The germline V and J ends were trimmed by 7 bases and 6 bases, with 21 bases remaining between them. From germline, CDR1 is MNHEY and CDR2 SVGAGI. CDR3 region: CASNRGARLAPEAFF. In DNA form, the CDR3 reads TGTGCCAGCAATCGAGGGGCGCGTTTGGCCCCTGAAGCTTTCTTT.

This clone was recorded at least ten times. The chain has TRBV7-2 and TRBJ2-7, with a tentative D call TRBD2 (6 bases). CDR1 is SGHTA, CDR2 FQGNSA, per germline. The CDR3 is 15 amino acids. V was trimmed by 0 bases and J by 0 bases, leaving 9 bases between them. CDR3 region: CASSLAASDSYEQYF. Written as DNA, the CDR3 is TGTGCCAGCAGCTTAGCAGCTAGCGACTCCTACGAGCAGTACTTC.

This clone was counted at least ten times. The chain links TRBV4-1 to TRBJ1-2; D is possibly TRBD1 (5 bases). V lost 1 base to trimming and J lost 8 bases, with 11 bases between them. CDR3 size: 13 residues. Germline V gives CDR1 MGHRA, CDR2 YSYEKL. The DNA of the CDR3 is TGCGCCAGCAGCCAAGTTCCGGGGGGGGGCTACACCTTC. Translating gives CASSQVPGGGYTF.